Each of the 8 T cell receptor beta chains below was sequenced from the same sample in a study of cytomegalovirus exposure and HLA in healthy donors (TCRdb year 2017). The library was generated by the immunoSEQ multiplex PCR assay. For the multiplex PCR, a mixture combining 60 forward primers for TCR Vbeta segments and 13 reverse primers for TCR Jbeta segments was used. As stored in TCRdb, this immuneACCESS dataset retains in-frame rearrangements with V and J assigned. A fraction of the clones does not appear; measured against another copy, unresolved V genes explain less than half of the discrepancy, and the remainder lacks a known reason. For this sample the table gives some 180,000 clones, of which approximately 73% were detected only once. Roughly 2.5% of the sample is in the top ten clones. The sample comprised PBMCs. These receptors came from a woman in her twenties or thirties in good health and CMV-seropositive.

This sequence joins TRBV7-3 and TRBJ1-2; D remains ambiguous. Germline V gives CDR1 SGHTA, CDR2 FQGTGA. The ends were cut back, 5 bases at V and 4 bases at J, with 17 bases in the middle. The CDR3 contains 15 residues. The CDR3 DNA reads TGTGCCAGCAGCCCATCCTTCGGGAGTCCCTATGGCTACACCTTC. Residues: CASSPSFGSPYGYTF.

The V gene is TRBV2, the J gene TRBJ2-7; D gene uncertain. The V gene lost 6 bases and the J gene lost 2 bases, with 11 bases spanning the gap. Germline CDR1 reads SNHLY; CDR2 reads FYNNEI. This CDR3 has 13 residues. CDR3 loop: CASRELLPYEQYF. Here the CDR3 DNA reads TGTGCCAGCAGAGAACTTCTCCCCTACGAGCAGTACTTC.

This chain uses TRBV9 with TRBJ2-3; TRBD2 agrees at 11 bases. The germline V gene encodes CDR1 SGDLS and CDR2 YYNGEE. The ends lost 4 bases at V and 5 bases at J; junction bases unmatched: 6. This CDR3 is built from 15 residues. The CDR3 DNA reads TGTGCCAGCAGCACCGTAGCGGGGGGGCGAGATACGCAGTATTTT. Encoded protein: CASSTVAGGRDTQYF.

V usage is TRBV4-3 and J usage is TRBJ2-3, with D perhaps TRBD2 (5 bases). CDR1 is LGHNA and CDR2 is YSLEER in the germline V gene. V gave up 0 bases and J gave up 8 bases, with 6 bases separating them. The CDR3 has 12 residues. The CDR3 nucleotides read TGCGCCAGCAGCCAAGAGGCGGGTACGCAGTATTTT. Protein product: CASSQEAGTQYF.

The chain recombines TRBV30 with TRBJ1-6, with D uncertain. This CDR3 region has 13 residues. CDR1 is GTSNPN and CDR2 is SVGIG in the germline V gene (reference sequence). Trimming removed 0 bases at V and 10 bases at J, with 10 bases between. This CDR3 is CAWSVRRESPLHF. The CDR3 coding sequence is TGTGCCTGGAGTGTACGCCGAGAATCACCCCTCCACTTT.

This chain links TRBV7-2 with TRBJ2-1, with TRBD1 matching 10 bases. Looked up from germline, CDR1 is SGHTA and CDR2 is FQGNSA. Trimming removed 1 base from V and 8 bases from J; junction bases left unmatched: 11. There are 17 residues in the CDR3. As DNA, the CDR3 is TGTGCCAGCAGCTTAGGGCAGATTGGGACAGGGGAGGATGAGCAGTTCTTC. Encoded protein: CASSLGQIGTGEDEQFF.

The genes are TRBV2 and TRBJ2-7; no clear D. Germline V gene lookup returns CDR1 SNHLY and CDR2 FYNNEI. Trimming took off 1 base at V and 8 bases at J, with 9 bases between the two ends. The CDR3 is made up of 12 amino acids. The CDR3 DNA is TGTGCCAGCAGTGAAGAAAGAGCGAAGCAGTACTTC. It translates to CASSEERAKQYF.

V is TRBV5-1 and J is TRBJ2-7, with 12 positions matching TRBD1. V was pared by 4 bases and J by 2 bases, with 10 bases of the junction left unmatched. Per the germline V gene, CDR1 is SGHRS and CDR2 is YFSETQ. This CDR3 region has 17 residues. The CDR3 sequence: CASSIGTGGSYAYEQYF. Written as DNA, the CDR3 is TGCGCCAGCAGCATAGGGACAGGGGGCAGTTATGCCTACGAGCAGTACTTC.